What follows are 19 T cell receptor beta chains derived from one specimen sequenced in a study of OX40 agonist ivuxolimab in advanced cancers. Measured with immunoSEQ multiplex PCR; TCRdb has only the in-frame clones, and not every one. The sample carries about 78,000 clones, 85% to 95% recorded once. Sequenced material: CD4+ or CD8+ T cells sorted from blood, taken in a trial of the OX40 agonist ivuxolimab. The source is an adult with an advanced solid tumor such as melanoma, head and neck, liver or kidney cancer.

The chain is built from TRBV5-1 and TRBJ1-2; D is undetermined. CDR1 and CDR2 from the germline V gene are SGHRS and YFSETQ. The CDR3 has 16 residues. V lost 4 bases to trimming and J lost 0 bases, with 16 bases between them. DNA of the CDR3: TGCGCCAGCAGCCCCTCTCGACAAGTACCTAACTATGGCTACACCTTC. Translation: CASSPSRQVPNYGYTF.

This clone is a singleton in its sample. The gene calls are TRBV7-2 and TRBJ1-6; D gene uncertain. Germline CDR1 and CDR2: SGHTA and FQGNSA. The CDR3 has 15 residues. Trimming took 1 base from V and 1 from J, leaving 5 bases between them. CDR3 sequence: CASSLEGSYNSPLHF. In DNA, the CDR3 is TGTGCCAGCAGCTTAGAGGGTTCCTATAATTCACCCCTCCACTTT. The full variable domain, rest sourced from reference TRBV7-2 and TRBJ1-6, is GAGVSQSPSNKVTEKGKDVELRCDPISGHTALYWYRQSLGQGLEFLIYFQGNSAPDKSGLPSDRFSAERTGGSVSTLTIQRTQQEDSAVYLCASSLEGSYNSPLHFGNGTRLTVT.

The CDR3 spells CASSPGGRGATQYF. CDR3 nucleotide sequence: TGTGCCAGCAGCCCTGGGGGTAGGGGTGCGACCCAGTACTTC. The chain joins TRBV5-6 to TRBJ2-5, with D tentatively TRBD1 or TRBD2 (5 bases each). This CDR3 is 14 amino acids long. Trimming stripped 4 bases from V and 7 bases from J, with 17 bases between. Germline V CDR1 and CDR2: SGHDT, YYEEEE.

The chain joins TRBV5-5 to TRBJ1-6; D may be TRBD1 (6 bases). The germline CDR1 and CDR2 sequences are SGHKS and YYEKEE (reference sequence). V was pared by 4 bases and J by 6 bases, with 14 bases between. The CDR3 contains 15 residues. The CDR3 loop reads CASSPPGQFNSPLHF. CDR3 sequence (DNA): TGTGCCAGCAGCCCACCTGGACAGTTTAATTCACCCCTCCACTTT.

The rearrangement joins TRBV28 to TRBJ1-1, with D possibly matching TRBD1 (5 bases). Germline CDR1 MDHEN, CDR2 SYDVKM. V was cut by 10 bases and J by 1 base, with 10 bases left in between. This CDR3 spans 12 amino acids. The CDR3 is CAIHRGNTEAFF. The CDR3 DNA follows: TGTGCCATCCATAGGGGGAACACTGAAGCTTTCTTT.

This sequence joins TRBV29-1 and TRBJ1-1; D might be TRBD1 (6 bases). This CDR3 is 13 amino acids long. Per germline, CDR1 SQVTM and CDR2 ANQGSEA. V lost 7 bases and J 2 bases, leaving 14 bases between the germline ends. The CDR3 region is CSAAGTPNTEAFF. DNA for the CDR3: TGCAGCGCCGCCGGGACACCCAACACTGAAGCTTTCTTT.

With respect to this clone: This specimen includes other DNA sequences encoding the same CDR3. The chain uses TRBV5-1 and TRBJ1-1, with no clear D. Germline CDR1 reads SGHRS; CDR2 reads YFSETQ. The V gene lost 2 bases and the J gene lost 2 bases, with 10 bases spanning the gap. The CDR3 has 14 residues. CDR3 nucleotides: TGCGCCAGCAGCTTAGGCCCGGTAAACACTGAAGCTTTCTTT. This translates into CASSLGPVNTEAFF.

CDR3 sequence reads: CSARYGEGYTF. In DNA, the CDR3 is TGCAGTGCTAGGTACGGAGAGGGCTACACCTTC. The V gene is TRBV20-1, the J gene TRBJ1-2; D unclear. This CDR3 comprises 11 residues. V was pared by 3 bases and J by 8 bases, with 10 bases between. The germline V gene has CDR1 DFQATT and CDR2 SNEGSKA (reference sequence).

This chain links TRBV5-1 with TRBJ1-6; TRBD1 aligns across 8 bases. The V segment lost 3 bases and the J segment 9 bases; nucleotides outside the gene matches: 5. Germline CDR1 is SGHRS and CDR2 is YFSETQ. The CDR3 contains 14 residues. This CDR3 is CASSSTGESSPLHF. In DNA form, the CDR3 reads TGCGCCAGCAGCTCGACAGGGGAATCTTCACCCCTCCACTTT.

The rearrangement uses TRBV18 and TRBJ1-2; possibly TRBD1 for D (5 bases). This CDR3 comprises 16 residues. Germline CDR1 KGHSH, CDR2 LQKENI. The germline V and J ends were trimmed by 3 bases and 4 bases, with 18 bases remaining between them. The CDR3 DNA follows: TGTGCCAGCTCACCCTCCCGGGACGGTAGATTCTATGGCTACACCTTC. It translates to CASSPSRDGRFYGYTF. The entire variable domain, with the rest obtained from reference TRBV18 and TRBJ1-2, is as follows: NAGVMQNPRHLVRRRGQEARLRCSPMKGHSHVYWYRQLPEEGLKFMVYLQKENIIDESGMPKERFSAEFPKEGPSILRIQQVVRGDSAAYFCASSPSRDGRFYGYTFGSGTRLTVV.

This sequence joins TRBV13 and TRBJ2-7, with 9 nucleotides matching TRBD1. Trimming at V came to 6 bases and at J to 3 bases, leaving 15 bases not matched to a gene. The germline gives CDR1 PRHDT, CDR2 FYEKMQ (reference sequence). This CDR3 spans 17 amino acids. The CDR3 reads CASSLRQGVHRSYEQYF. The CDR3 region has the DNA TGTGCCAGCAGTCTTCGACAGGGGGTACACCGTAGCTACGAGCAGTACTTC.

The CDR3 DNA reads TGTGCCAGCAGCCCAAACAGGGGCGGGGAGCTGTTTTTT. Translating gives CASSPNRGGELFF. This chain links TRBV5-4 with TRBJ2-2; 7 bases map to TRBD1. The CDR3 is 13 residues long. V was clipped by 4 bases and J by 7 bases; unmatched bases: 4. Per germline, CDR1 SGHNT and CDR2 YYREEE (reference sequence).

This clone appeared a single time. Other DNA sequences of this sample code for an identical CDR3. CDR3 loop: CASSPSDTRGYTF. CDR3 DNA: TGTGCCAGCTCACCCTCGGACACCCGGGGCTACACCTTC. The V call is TRBV18, the J call TRBJ1-2, with D maybe TRBD1 (5 bases). V shed 3 bases and J shed 8 bases, with 13 bases lying between them. The CDR3 has 13 residues. Per germline, CDR1 KGHSH and CDR2 LQKENI.

The V gene is TRBV30, the J gene TRBJ2-7; D is unresolved. The germline gives CDR1 GTSNPN, CDR2 SVGIG (reference sequence). Trimming cost V 4 bases and J 12 bases, with 19 bases left between them. This CDR3 is built from 12 residues. The CDR3 protein is CAWNARASPRYF. DNA for the CDR3: TGTGCCTGGAATGCACGGGCCTCTCCCCGGTACTTC.

V usage is TRBV5-8 and J usage is TRBJ2-2, with D maybe TRBD1 (5 bases). The germline V and J ends were trimmed by 2 bases and 2 bases, with 13 bases remaining between them. Germline CDR1 and CDR2: SGHTS and YDEGEE. This CDR3 is built from 16 residues. The CDR3 sequence is CASSFIPGFNTGELFF. The DNA for the CDR3 is TGTGCCAGCAGCTTCATCCCAGGGTTTAACACCGGGGAGCTGTTTTTT.

The chain uses TRBV9 and TRBJ1-1; D perhaps matches TRBD1 (6 bases). The germline CDR1 and CDR2 sequences are SGDLS and YYNGEE. The CDR3 spans 16 residues. With 4 bases removed from V and 1 base from J, the gap between germline ends came to 17 bases. CDR3 in DNA: TGTGCCAGCAGCCTTCGGACAGTTACCGGGAACACTGAAGCTTTCTTT. Its protein is CASSLRTVTGNTEAFF.

J is TRBJ1-2 and V is TRBV2, with D hard to call. CDR1 and CDR2 from the germline V gene are SNHLY and FYNNEI. This CDR3 region has 13 residues. The ends were cut back, 1 base at V and 4 bases at J, with 7 bases in the middle. The chain's CDR3 is CASSEGAAYGYTF. CDR3 bases: TGTGCCAGCAGTGAAGGGGCAGCCTATGGCTACACCTTC.

The chain uses TRBV5-1 and TRBJ2-1; a weak D match, TRBD2 (8 bases). V gave up 5 bases and J gave up 5 bases, with 17 bases separating them. The CDR3 is 15 amino acids. Germline CDR1 is SGHRS and CDR2 is YFSETQ. CDR3 DNA sequence: TGCGCCAGCAGGCGGACAGGACTAGCCAACAATGAGCAGTTCTTC. Residues: CASRRTGLANNEQFF.

This chain links TRBV5-5 with TRBJ2-1, with TRBD1 as a possible D gene (6 bases). CDR3 length: 15 amino acids. The germline V and J ends were trimmed by 3 bases and 2 bases, with 12 bases remaining between them. Germline V CDR1 and CDR2: SGHKS, YYEKEE (reference sequence). CDR3 protein: CASSWDIPAYNEQFF. The CDR3 DNA reads as TGTGCCAGCAGCTGGGACATCCCGGCCTACAATGAGCAGTTCTTC. The whole variable domain, remainder taken from reference TRBV5-5 and TRBJ2-1, is DAGVTQSPTHLIKTRGQQVTLRCSPISGHKSVSWYQQVLGQGPQFIFQYYEKEERGRGNFPDRFSARQFPNYSSELNVNALLLGDSALYLCASSWDIPAYNEQFFGPGTRLTVL.